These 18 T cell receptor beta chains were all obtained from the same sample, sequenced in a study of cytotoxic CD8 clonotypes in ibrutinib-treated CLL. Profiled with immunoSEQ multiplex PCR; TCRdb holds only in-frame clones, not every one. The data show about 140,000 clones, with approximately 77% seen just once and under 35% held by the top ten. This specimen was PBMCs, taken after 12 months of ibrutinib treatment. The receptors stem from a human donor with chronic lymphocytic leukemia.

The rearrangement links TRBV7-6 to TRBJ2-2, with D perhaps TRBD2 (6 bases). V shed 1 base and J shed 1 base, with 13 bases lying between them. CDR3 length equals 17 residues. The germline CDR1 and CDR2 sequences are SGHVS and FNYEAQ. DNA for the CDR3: TGTGCCAGCAGCTTAGTCCCAGCGGGCGGGAACACCGGGGAGCTGTTTTTT. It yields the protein CASSLVPAGGNTGELFF.

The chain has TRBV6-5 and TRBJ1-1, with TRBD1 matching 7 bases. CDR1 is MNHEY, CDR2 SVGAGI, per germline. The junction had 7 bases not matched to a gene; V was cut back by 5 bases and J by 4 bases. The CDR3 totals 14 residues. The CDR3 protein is CASSRQGGGTEAFF. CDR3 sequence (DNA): TGTGCCAGCAGTAGACAGGGCGGCGGCACTGAAGCTTTCTTT.

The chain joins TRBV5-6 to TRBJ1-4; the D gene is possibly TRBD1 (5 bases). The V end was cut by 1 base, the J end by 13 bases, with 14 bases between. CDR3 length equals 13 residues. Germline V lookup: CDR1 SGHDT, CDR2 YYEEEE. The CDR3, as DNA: TGTGCCAGCAGCTTGTGGGGGGTAGAGAGACTGTTTTTT. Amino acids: CASSLWGVERLFF.

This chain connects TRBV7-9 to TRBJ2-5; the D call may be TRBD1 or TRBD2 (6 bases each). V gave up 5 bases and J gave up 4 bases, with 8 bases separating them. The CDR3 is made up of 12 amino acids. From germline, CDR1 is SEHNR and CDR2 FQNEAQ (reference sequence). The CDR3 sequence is CASSGGRETQYF. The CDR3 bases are TGTGCCAGCAGCGGGGGGCGAGAGACCCAGTACTTC.

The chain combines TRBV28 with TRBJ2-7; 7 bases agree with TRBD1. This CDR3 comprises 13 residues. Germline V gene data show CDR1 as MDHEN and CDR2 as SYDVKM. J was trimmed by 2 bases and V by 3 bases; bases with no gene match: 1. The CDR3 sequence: CASSFQGAYEQYF. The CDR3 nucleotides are TGTGCCAGCAGTTTCCAGGGGGCCTACGAGCAGTACTTC.

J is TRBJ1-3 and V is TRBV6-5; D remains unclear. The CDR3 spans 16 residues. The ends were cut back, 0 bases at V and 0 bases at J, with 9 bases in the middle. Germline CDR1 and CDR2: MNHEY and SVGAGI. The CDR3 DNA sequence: TGTGCCAGCAGTTACTCTCTGGGCTACTCTGGAAACACCATATATTTT. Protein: CASSYSLGYSGNTIYF.

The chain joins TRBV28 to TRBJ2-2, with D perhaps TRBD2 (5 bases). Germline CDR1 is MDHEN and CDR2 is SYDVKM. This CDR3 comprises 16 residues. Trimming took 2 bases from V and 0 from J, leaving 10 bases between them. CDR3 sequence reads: CASSLGAAPNTGELFF. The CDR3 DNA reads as TGTGCCAGCAGTTTAGGAGCGGCACCGAACACCGGGGAGCTGTTTTTT.

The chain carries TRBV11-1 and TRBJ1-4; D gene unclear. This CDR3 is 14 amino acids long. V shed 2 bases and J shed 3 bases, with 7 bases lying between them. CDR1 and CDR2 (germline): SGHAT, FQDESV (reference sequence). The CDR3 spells CASSLQIPNEKLFF. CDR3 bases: TGTGCCAGCAGCTTACAGATTCCTAATGAAAAACTGTTTTTT.

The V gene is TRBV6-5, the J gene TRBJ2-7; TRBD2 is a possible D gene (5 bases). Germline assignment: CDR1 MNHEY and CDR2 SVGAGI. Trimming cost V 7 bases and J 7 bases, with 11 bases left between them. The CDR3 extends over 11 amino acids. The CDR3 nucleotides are TGTGCCAGCATTTCGGGGTTGGAGCAGTACTTC. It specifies CASISGLEQYF.

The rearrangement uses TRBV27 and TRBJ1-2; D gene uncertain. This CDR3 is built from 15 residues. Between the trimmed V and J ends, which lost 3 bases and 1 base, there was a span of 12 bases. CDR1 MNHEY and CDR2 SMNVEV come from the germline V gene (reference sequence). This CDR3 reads CASSFLSGDNYGYTF. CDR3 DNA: TGTGCCAGCAGTTTCCTTTCGGGAGATAACTATGGCTACACCTTC.

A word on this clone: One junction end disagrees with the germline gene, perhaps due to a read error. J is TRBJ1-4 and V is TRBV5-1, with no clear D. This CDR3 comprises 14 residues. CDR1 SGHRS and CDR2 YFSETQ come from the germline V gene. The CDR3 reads CASSLSGTNEKLFF. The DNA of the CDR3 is TGTGCCAGCAGCTTGAGTGGGACTAATGAAAAACTGTTTTTT.

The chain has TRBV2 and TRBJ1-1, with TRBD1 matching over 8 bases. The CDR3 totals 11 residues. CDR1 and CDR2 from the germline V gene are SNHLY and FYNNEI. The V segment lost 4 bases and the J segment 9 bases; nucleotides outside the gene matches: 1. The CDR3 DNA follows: TGTGCCAGCAGTGGGGACAGGAAAGCTTTCTTT. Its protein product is CASSGDRKAFF.

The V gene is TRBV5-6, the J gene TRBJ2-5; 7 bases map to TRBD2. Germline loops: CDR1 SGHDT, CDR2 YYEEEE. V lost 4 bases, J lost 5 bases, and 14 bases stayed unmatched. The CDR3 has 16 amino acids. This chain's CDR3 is CASSGSKGRVRETQYF. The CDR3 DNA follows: TGTGCCAGCAGCGGCTCCAAAGGGAGGGTCCGGGAGACCCAGTACTTC. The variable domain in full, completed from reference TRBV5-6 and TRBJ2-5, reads DAGVTQSPTHLIKTRGQQVTLRCSPKSGHDTVSWYQQALGQGPQFIFQYYEEEERQRGNFPDRFSGHQFPNYSSELNVNALLLGDSALYLCASSGSKGRVRETQYFGPGTRLLVL.

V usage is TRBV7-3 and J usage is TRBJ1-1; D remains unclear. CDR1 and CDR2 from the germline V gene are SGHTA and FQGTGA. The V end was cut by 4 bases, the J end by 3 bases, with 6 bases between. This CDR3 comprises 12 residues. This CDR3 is CASSSHDTEAFF. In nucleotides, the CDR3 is TGTGCCAGCAGCTCACATGACACTGAAGCTTTCTTT.

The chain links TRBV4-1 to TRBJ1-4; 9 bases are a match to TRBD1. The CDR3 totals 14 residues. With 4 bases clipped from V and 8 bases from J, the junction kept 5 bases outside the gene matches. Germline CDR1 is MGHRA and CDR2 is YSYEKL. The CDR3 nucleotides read TGCGCCAGCAGCCTGGACAGGGGTAGAGAAAAACTGTTTTTT. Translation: CASSLDRGREKLFF.

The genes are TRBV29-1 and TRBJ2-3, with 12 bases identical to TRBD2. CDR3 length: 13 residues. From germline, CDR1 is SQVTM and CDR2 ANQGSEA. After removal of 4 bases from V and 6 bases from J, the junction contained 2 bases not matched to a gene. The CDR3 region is CSVGTSGGDTQYF. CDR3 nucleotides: TGCAGCGTTGGTACTAGCGGGGGGGATACGCAGTATTTT.

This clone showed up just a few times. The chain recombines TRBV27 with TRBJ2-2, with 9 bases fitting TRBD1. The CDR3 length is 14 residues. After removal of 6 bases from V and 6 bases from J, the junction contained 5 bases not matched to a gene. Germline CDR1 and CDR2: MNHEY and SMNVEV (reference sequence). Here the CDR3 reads CASREGQGAGELFF. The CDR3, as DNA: TGTGCCAGCAGGGAGGGACAGGGAGCCGGGGAGCTGTTTTTT.

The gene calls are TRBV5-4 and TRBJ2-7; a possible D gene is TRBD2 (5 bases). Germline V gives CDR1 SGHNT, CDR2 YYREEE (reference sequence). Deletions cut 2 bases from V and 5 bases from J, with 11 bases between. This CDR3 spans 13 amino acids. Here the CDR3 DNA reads TGTGCCAGCAGCTTAGGGAGATCAAACGAGCAGTACTTC. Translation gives CASSLGRSNEQYF.